One and the same sample provided the 17 T cell receptor beta chains below, sequenced in a study of Tregs in tolerant kidney transplant recipients. Clones were sequenced by immunoSEQ multiplex PCR, and TCRdb holds only the in-frame ones, with some missing. The sample yields around 16,000 clones, over 85% seen once. Sequencing input: CD8+ T cells from blood. These receptors were obtained from a human donor in good health.

The chain couples TRBV7-6 to TRBJ2-1, with 7 bases lining up with TRBD2. CDR3 length: 18 residues. CDR1 and CDR2 from the germline V gene are SGHVS and FNYEAQ. Trimming at V came to 3 bases and at J to 0 bases, leaving 11 bases not matched to a gene. The DNA for the CDR3 is TGTGCCAGCAGCTTCCAAACTCTAGCGGCTAGCTCCTACAATGAGCAGTTCTTC. Translated, it gives CASSFQTLAASSYNEQFF.

The chain recombines TRBV7-4 with TRBJ1-1; no firm D call. The CDR3 extends over 12 amino acids. V dropped 3 bases and J dropped 3 bases, with 5 bases sitting between them. CDR1 is SGHVT and CDR2 is SQSDAQ in the germline V gene. The CDR3 region has the DNA TGTGCCAGCAGCTTTGGATACACTGAAGCTTTCTTT. Translated, it gives CASSFGYTEAFF.

The chain is built from TRBV7-6 and TRBJ2-1; 7 bases fit TRBD2. This CDR3 is 16 amino acids long. J was trimmed by 5 bases and V by 3 bases; bases with no gene match: 10. Germline CDR1 is SGHVS and CDR2 is FNYEAQ. CDR3 DNA: TGTGCCAGCAGCTTTATGCCCAGCGGGAAAGACAATGAGCAGTTCTTC. Amino acid sequence: CASSFMPSGKDNEQFF.

The rearrangement uses TRBV4-3 and TRBJ2-6, with D possibly being TRBD2 (5 bases). Per the germline V gene, CDR1 is LGHNA and CDR2 is YSLEER. This CDR3 contains 16 residues. Between the trimmed V and J ends, which lost 0 bases and 0 bases, there was a span of 6 bases. CDR3 sequence (DNA): TGCGCCAGCAGCCAAGATACTAGCTCTGGGGCCAACGTCCTGACTTTC. This sequence encodes CASSQDTSSGANVLTF.

This chain uses TRBV4-1 with TRBJ2-7, with TRBD2 identical over 12 bases. The CDR3 totals 15 residues. Germline CDR1 and CDR2: MGHRA and YSYEKL. V lost 3 bases and J lost 2; bases outside the gene matches: 2. The DNA for the CDR3 is TGCGCCAGCAGCCACGGACTAGCGGGAACCTACGAGCAGTACTTC. Protein sequence: CASSHGLAGTYEQYF.

CDR3 in amino acids: CASSLGDREIAGTGELFF. The CDR3 DNA sequence: TGCGCCAGCAGCTTAGGGGACAGGGAAATCGCCGGCACCGGGGAGCTGTTTTTT. The chain uses TRBV5-1 and TRBJ2-2, with TRBD1 matching 9 bases. Germline V gives CDR1 SGHRS, CDR2 YFSETQ. The CDR3 loop spans 18 amino acids. The J segment lost 4 bases and the V segment lost 2 bases, leaving 12 bases of the junction unmatched.

The chain is built from TRBV10-3 and TRBJ2-7; no clear D. In germline, CDR1 is ENHRY, CDR2 SYGVKD. The CDR3 has 16 amino acids. Trimming removed 4 bases at V and 3 bases at J, with 19 bases between. CDR3 region: CAISARQRESVYEQYF. The CDR3 DNA follows: TGTGCCATCAGTGCCCGCCAGCGAGAGTCAGTCTACGAGCAGTACTTC.

This chain links TRBV7-3 with TRBJ2-2, with D hard to call. Germline lookup yields CDR1 SGHTA and CDR2 FQGTGA. The CDR3 length is 16 residues. V shed 5 bases and J shed 4 bases, with 17 bases lying between them. This CDR3 is CASSPHRSPTTGELFF. CDR3 DNA: TGTGCCAGCAGCCCCCACCGCTCCCCCACCACCGGGGAGCTGTTTTTT.

V is TRBV4-3 and J is TRBJ2-7, with TRBD2 identical over 9 bases. There are 15 residues in the CDR3. The J segment lost 6 bases and the V segment lost 4 bases, leaving 10 bases of the junction unmatched. CDR1 and CDR2 from the germline V gene are LGHNA and YSLEER. The CDR3 here is CASSPGISGRGEQYF. DNA for the CDR3: TGCGCCAGCAGCCCCGGGATTAGCGGGAGAGGCGAGCAGTACTTC.

This sequence joins TRBV7-2 and TRBJ1-1; D not resolved. The germline V gene encodes CDR1 SGHTA and CDR2 FQGNSA. V was shortened by 5 bases and J by 6 bases, with 16 bases between the two germline ends. CDR3 length equals 14 residues. The CDR3 nucleotides are TGTGCCAGCAGCGCGACGGTGGGGTTATCTGAAGCTTTCTTT. It encodes CASSATVGLSEAFF.

This chain uses TRBV27 with TRBJ1-1; D uncertain. Deletions cut 1 base from V and 7 bases from J, with 10 bases between. The CDR3 totals 13 residues. Germline V CDR1 and CDR2: MNHEY, SMNVEV (reference sequence). CDR3 sequence: CASSLLEGREAFF. The CDR3 nucleotides are TGTGCCAGCAGTTTATTGGAAGGGCGTGAAGCTTTCTTT.

The V call is TRBV6-5, the J call TRBJ2-7, with a possible D match to TRBD1 (5 bases). The CDR3 length is 14 residues. Trimming removed 2 bases from V and 3 bases from J, with 11 bases in between. Germline V gene sequence: CDR1 MNHEY, CDR2 SVGAGI. The CDR3 DNA follows: TGTGCCAGCAGTTACGTTATCGACAGCTACGAGCAGTACTTC. It is translated as CASSYVIDSYEQYF.

This clone was detected once. This chain connects TRBV30 to TRBJ1-2; possible D gene TRBD1, 5 bases. The CDR3 is 15 amino acids. Looked up from germline, CDR1 is GTSNPN and CDR2 is SVGIG (reference sequence). Trimming shortened V by 0 bases and J by 5 bases, and 16 bases separated the two germline ends. CDR3 sequence: CAWSVEVGAGYGYTF. In DNA form, the CDR3 reads TGTGCCTGGAGTGTAGAGGTCGGGGCAGGATATGGCTACACCTTC.

This clone has a single count. The gene calls are TRBV21-1 and TRBJ2-1; the table's D call, TRBD1, was not checked against the DNA. TRBV21-1 is listed as a pseudogene. The CDR3 totals 14 residues. CDR3 nucleotides: TGTGCCAGCAGCAAAGGAGGGGGAAACAATGAGCAGTTCTTC. It yields the protein CASSKGGGNNEQFF.

The sample holds a few counts of this clone. This sequence joins TRBV25-1 and TRBJ1-5; D gene unclear. Per the germline V gene, CDR1 is MGHDK and CDR2 is SYGVNS. V lost 3 bases to trimming and J lost 6 bases, with 3 bases between them. CDR3 length equals 11 residues. CDR3 sequence: CASSDGQPQHF. Written as DNA, the CDR3 is TGTGCCAGCAGTGACGGTCAGCCCCAGCATTTT.

V usage is TRBV5-4 and J usage is TRBJ1-1; possibly TRBD1 for D (5 bases). V gave up 3 bases and J gave up 11 bases, with 20 bases separating them. Germline V gives CDR1 SGHNT, CDR2 YYREEE (reference sequence). The CDR3 sequence is 14 residues long. DNA for the CDR3: TGTGCCAGCAGCTCGGACATGGAGGTACGATCGGCTTTCTTT. It yields the protein CASSSDMEVRSAFF.

The J gene is TRBJ2-7, the V gene TRBV4-1; D not resolved. This CDR3 region has 15 residues. The germline V gene encodes CDR1 MGHRA and CDR2 YSYEKL. Between the trimmed V and J ends, which lost 2 bases and 0 bases, there was a span of 11 bases. The CDR3 DNA is TGCGCCAGCAGCCAACTTGGGTTAAGCTCCTACGAGCAGTACTTC. The encoded protein is CASSQLGLSSYEQYF.